This TCR beta chain was sequenced during a study of blood T cell repertoires in COVID-19. About the study: COVID-19 samples, acute and convalescent, were from the United States, Italy and Spain. From T cells, B-cell-depleted T cells, or PBMCs came the material, which was cDNA or gDNA.

Patients at the Seattle site were enrolled during active infection and followed longitudinally. The assay was immunoSEQ multiplex PCR, and TCRdb's table has in-frame clones only and misses some. The profile covers 400,000 to 450,000 clones, with roughly 88% appearing a single time and roughly 13% taken by the ten largest. Germline-derived CDR1 and CDR2 are MNHEY and SMNVEV (reference sequence). This CDR3 spans 14 amino acids. V shed 10 bases and J 6 bases; nucleotides not matched to a gene: 4. This chain uses TRBV27 with TRBJ2-2; 14 nucleotides line up with TRBD2. This TCR was recovered from a woman aged 45-59 years with COVID-19, enrolled during active disease. The sample comprised peripheral blood. CDR3 residues: CATTTSGGAGELFF. The DNA for the CDR3 is TGTGCCACTACGACTAGCGGGGGGGCCGGGGAGCTGTTTTTT.